This TCR beta chain was found in a study of CD8+CD57+ T cells in acquired aplastic anemia. Study context: The study obtained an average of around 3.4 ug of DNA from sorted CD4+ and CD8+ cells. Broader study findings: The same twenty-nine CD8+ CDR3 sequences occurred in patients and in controls. Between the patient and control groups, CD8+ Simpson's diversity did not differ significantly.

Patients who underwent sequencing had shown CD8+CD57+ cell expansion by flow cytometry. Blood came from patients not yet given any therapy. Genomic DNA served as template for TCR beta VDJ and CDR3 profiling. A single record per CDR3 protein comes from TCRdb applying MiXCR to the reads. The sample has more than 250,000 distinct CDR3 sequences, 82% seen once; the top ten hold about two fifths. With respect to this clonotype: Antigen specificity is unknown.

The V gene's germline CDR1 is SGHVS and CDR2 FNYEAQ. This CDR3 comprises 15 residues. The ends lost 1 base at V and 6 bases at J; junction bases unmatched: 0. The gene calls are TRBV7-6 and TRBJ2-1, with TRBD2 matching 13 bases. The sequenced sample consisted of sorted CD4+, CD8+, or CD8+CD57+ T cells (not recorded which) from PBMCs. The clonotype was recovered from a human donor with aplastic anemia. DNA for the CDR3: TGTGCCAGCAGCTTAGGACTAGCGGGGGGCAATGAGCAGTTCTTC. Its translation is CASSLGLAGGNEQFF. The whole variable domain, remainder taken from reference TRBV7-6 and TRBJ2-1, is GAGVSQSPRYKVTKRGQDVALRCDPISGHVSLYWYRQALGQGPEFLTYFNYEAQQDKSGLPNDRFSAERPEGSISTLTIQRTEQRDSAMYRCASSLGLAGGNEQFFGPGTRLTVL.